A selection of T cell receptor beta chains follows, all from one sample in a study of blood T cell repertoires in COVID-19. Assay used: immunoSEQ multiplex PCR; TCRdb lists only in-frame clones, some missing. This table holds around 160,000 clones, roughly 90% found once. The sequencing sample was made of peripheral blood. The receptors were sampled from a human donor in a cohort sampled during active COVID-19. Each CDR3 is given with its conserved first and last residue. The D gene is left open where the match is weak. Some rows mark clone size as missing; the rest say once, few, many or name a class of expanded clone.

abundance	v_gene	j_gene	d_gene	CDR3aa	CDR3nt
.	TRBV19	TRBJ2-1	.	CASKAQAPSSYNEQFF	TGTGCCAGTAAGGCCCAGGCACCCAGCTCCTACAATGAGCAGTTCTTC
once	TRBV7-9	TRBJ2-5	.	CASSFGGPETQYF	TGTGCCAGCAGCTTTGGGGGCCCAGAGACCCAGTACTTC
.	TRBV2	TRBJ2-7	TRBD2	CASSSGTSGIYEQYF	TGTGCCAGCAGTTCCGGGACTAGCGGGATCTACGAGCAGTACTTC
.	TRBV6-2/TRBV6-3	TRBJ1-1	.	CASSYSPRRQMNTEAFF	TGTGCCAGCAGTTACTCCCCAAGGAGACAGATGAACACTGAAGCTTTCTTT
.	TRBV5-1	TRBJ2-6	TRBD1	CASSIGQGRSGANVLTF	TGCGCCAGCAGCATCGGACAGGGTCGTTCTGGGGCCAACGTCCTGACTTTC
.	TRBV6-4	TRBJ2-3	TRBD1	CASSDYGTGLSTQYF	TGTGCCAGCAGTGACTATGGGACAGGACTTAGTACGCAGTATTTT
.	TRBV30	TRBJ2-5	.	CAWKREETQYF	TGTGCCTGGAAGCGGGAAGAGACCCAGTACTTC
.	TRBV6-5	TRBJ2-7	.	CASSYLSGEREQYF	TGTGCCAGCAGTTACTTATCAGGGGAACGCGAGCAGTACTTC
.	TRBV6-5	TRBJ2-3	TRBD1	CASRTGRDTQYF	TGTGCCAGCAGGACAGGGCGGGATACGCAGTATTTT
.	TRBV6-6	TRBJ2-7	.	CASSYGTPSREQYF	TGTGCCAGCAGTTACGGGACACCGTCCCGGGAGCAGTACTTC
.	TRBV4-1	TRBJ2-5	.	CASSRGGGIQETQYF	TGCGCCAGCAGCCGAGGGGGAGGGATTCAAGAGACCCAGTACTTC
.	TRBV7-2	TRBJ2-7	TRBD2	CASSLAGLALRSRYEQYF	TGTGCCAGCAGCTTAGCGGGACTAGCCCTGAGGAGTCGGTACGAGCAGTACTTC
.	TRBV11-2	TRBJ2-1	.	CASSLGRGGQFF	TGTGCCAGCAGCTTAGGTAGGGGGGGGCAGTTCTTC
.	TRBV27	TRBJ2-3	.	CASSFAGSDTQYF	TGTGCCAGCAGTTTCGCGGGGTCAGATACGCAGTATTTT
.	TRBV5-3	TRBJ2-1	TRBD1	CARSPWTGKGNEQFF	TGTGCCAGAAGCCCCTGGACAGGGAAAGGCAATGAGCAGTTCTTC
.	TRBV3-1/TRBV3-2	TRBJ1-6	TRBD1	CASSQAVTGANSPLHF	TGTGCCAGCAGCCAAGCGGTGACAGGGGCTAATTCACCCCTCCACTTT
.	TRBV6-2/TRBV6-3	TRBJ2-1	TRBD1	CASRRTGQSNEQFF	TGTGCCAGCCGCCGGACAGGGCAGAGCAATGAGCAGTTCTTC
.	TRBV7-3	TRBJ2-3	TRBD2	CASSRGTSGTDTQYF	TGTGCCAGCAGCCGAGGGACTAGCGGCACAGATACGCAGTATTTT
.	TRBV15	TRBJ1-3	.	CATSEPRGSDNTIYF	TGTGCCACCAGCGAACCCAGGGGTTCAGATAACACCATATATTTT
.	TRBV28	TRBJ2-7	.	CASSPITRYEQYF	TGTGCCAGCAGTCCGATTACTAGGTACGAGCAGTACTTC
.	TRBV2	TRBJ1-1	.	CASIFPGNTEAFF	TGTGCCAGCATATTTCCGGGGAACACTGAAGCTTTCTTT
.	TRBV12-2	TRBJ2-1	.	CASRLRPRSSYNEQFF	TGTGCAAGTCGCCTAAGGCCCCGGAGCTCCTACAATGAGCAGTTCTTC
once	TRBV11-2	TRBJ2-1	.	CASSLWSSAYNEQFF	TGTGCCAGCAGCTTATGGTCTAGCGCCTACAATGAGCAGTTCTTC
.	TRBV19	TRBJ2-5	TRBD2	CASSISAGGETQYF	TGTGCCAGTAGTATCTCAGCGGGGGGCGAGACCCAGTACTTC
.	TRBV7-3	TRBJ2-3	TRBD1	CASSSTGGMVPTDTQYF	TGTGCCAGCAGCTCGACAGGGGGGATGGTGCCTACAGATACGCAGTATTTT
.	TRBV20-1	TRBJ2-7	TRBD2	CSASVGGIYEQYF	TGCAGTGCTAGTGTGGGGGGGATATACGAGCAGTACTTC
.	TRBV7-2	TRBJ2-7	.	CASGEGDRWEQYF	TGTGCCAGCGGAGAGGGGGATCGTTGGGAGCAGTACTTC
.	TRBV5-1	TRBJ2-3	TRBD1	CASSSGQGYTDTQYF	TGCGCCAGCAGCTCCGGACAGGGCTACACAGATACGCAGTATTTT
few	TRBV10-1	TRBJ2-5	.	CASSESRTEQETQYF	TGCGCCAGCAGTGAGTCCCGGACAGAACAAGAGACCCAGTACTTC
.	TRBV2	TRBJ2-1	.	CASSDGPQVPYNEQFF	TGTGCCAGCAGTGACGGTCCTCAGGTGCCCTACAATGAGCAGTTCTTC
.	TRBV7-9	TRBJ2-1	TRBD2	CAIWTSGRHEQFF	TGTGCCATATGGACTAGCGGGAGACATGAGCAGTTCTTC
.	TRBV9	TRBJ1-4	.	CASSPQGQEEKLFF	TGTGCCAGCAGCCCCCAGGGGCAGGAGGAAAAACTGTTTTTT
.	TRBV3-1/TRBV3-2	TRBJ2-1	TRBD2	CASSPQSGRGSYNEQFF	TGTGCCAGCAGCCCACAGAGCGGGAGGGGATCCTACAATGAGCAGTTCTTC
.	TRBV7-2	TRBJ2-3	TRBD2	CASSRRRGGGTDTQYF	TGTGCCAGCAGCCGCCGTCGCGGGGGTGGCACAGATACGCAGTATTTT
.	TRBV4-2	TRBJ1-2	.	CASSQARRSTNYGYTF	TGTGCCAGCAGCCAAGCTAGAAGATCTACTAACTATGGCTACACCTTC
.	TRBV5-1	TRBJ2-5	TRBD1	CASSLAVGTGQETQYF	TGCGCCAGCAGCTTGGCCGTTGGGACAGGGCAAGAGACCCAGTACTTC
.	TRBV27	TRBJ2-7	TRBD2	CASSLWVGSGRNEQYF	TGTGCCAGCAGTTTATGGGTCGGTAGCGGGAGGAACGAGCAGTACTTC
.	TRBV6-5	TRBJ2-3	TRBD1	CASSYGQGADTQYF	TGTGCCAGCAGTTACGGTCAGGGGGCAGATACGCAGTATTTT
.	TRBV9	TRBJ2-3	TRBD2	CASSVASGGHTDTQYF	TGTGCCAGCAGCGTAGCTAGCGGGGGGCACACAGATACGCAGTATTTT
medium-sized	TRBV7-9	TRBJ1-5	TRBD1	CASSRGGTGRYSNQPQHF	TGTGCCAGCAGCCGCGGAGGGACAGGGAGGTATAGCAATCAGCCCCAGCATTTT
.	TRBV18	TRBJ2-3	.	CASSPPGPDTQYF	TGTGCCAGCTCACCACCGGGCCCCGATACGCAGTATTTT
.	TRBV30	TRBJ1-6	.	CAWRLSYHSPLHF	TGTGCCTGGAGACTAAGTTACCATTCACCCCTCCACTTT